Reported below is one T cell receptor beta chain. Its antigen remains unknown. Cells were stimulated nonspecifically with anti-CD3/anti-CD28 magnetic beads. Sorting selected CD4+ T cells upregulating both CD40 ligand and CD69. The V gene's germline CDR1 is SGHRS and CDR2 YFSETQ. Trimming cost V 0 bases and J 7 bases, with 13 bases left between them. The CDR3 totals 15 residues. These data are taken from a study of persistence of HIV-infected CD4 T cells. Overall study: Anti-CD3/anti-CD28 beads activated more cells than antigen stimulation did. Whole-study findings and limits: TCRbeta richness was lower in CMV- and Gag-responding cells than in anti-CD3/anti-CD28-responding cells.

The libraries were made with immunoSEQ version 4 in survey mode. Clones were sequenced by immunoSEQ multiplex PCR, and TCRdb holds only the in-frame ones, with some missing. In the table there are some 40,000 clones, 80% to 95% of which are singletons. This chain links TRBV5-1 with TRBJ1-4; D gene unclear. This receptor was taken from an adult man with HIV who was CMV-seropositive. The sample in question was CD4+ T cells sorted from PBMCs after roughly 20-hour stimulation, obtained from a patient who received antiretroviral therapy. For the CDR3, the DNA is TGCGCCAGCAGCTTGGTTGGGGAAGTCCCTGAAAAACTGTTTTTT. It is translated as CASSLVGEVPEKLFF. The entire variable domain, with the rest obtained from reference TRBV5-1 and TRBJ1-4, is as follows: KAGVTQTPRYLIKTRGQQVTLSCSPISGHRSVSWYQQTPGQGLQFLFEYFSETQRNKGNFPGRFSGRQFSNSRSEMNVSTLELGDSALYLCASSLVGEVPEKLFFGSGTQLSVL.